The rows below give T cell receptor beta chains drawn from one sample of a study of blood T cell repertoires in COVID-19. The protocol was immunoSEQ multiplex PCR, while the TCRdb copy is restricted to in-frame clones and leaves out a portion. The sample includes fewer than 70,000 clones, roughly 90% of them seen just once. The sequencing sample was made of peripheral blood. Receptors were obtained from a human donor in a cohort sampled during active COVID-19. Each CDR3 is given with its conserved first and last residue. The order of the fields is V gene, D gene, clone size, J gene, CDR3 DNA, CDR3 protein. D genes are given only for firm matches. The size entry is marked missing in some rows and otherwise reads once, few, many or a size class.

v_gene: TRBV25-1; d_gene: -; abundance: -; j_gene: TRBJ2-4; CDR3nt: TGTGCCACCCGTGGGCAGGAAGAAAACATTCAGTACTTC; CDR3aa: CATRGQEENIQYF
v_gene: TRBV6-1; d_gene: -; abundance: -; j_gene: TRBJ2-7; CDR3nt: TGTGCCAGCAATGAACGGGGTCCCTACGAGCAGTACTTC; CDR3aa: CASNERGPYEQYF
v_gene: TRBV5-1; d_gene: -; abundance: -; j_gene: TRBJ1-2; CDR3nt: TGCGCCAGCACCTACTCAGGGGTGGATGGCTACACCTTC; CDR3aa: CASTYSGVDGYTF
v_gene: TRBV2; d_gene: -; abundance: -; j_gene: TRBJ2-7; CDR3nt: TGTGCCAGCAGTATCACCCCGTTCCCTACCCCAGTAGCCGGTGAGGACGAGCAGTACTTC; CDR3aa: CASSITPFPTPVAGEDEQYF
v_gene: TRBV28; d_gene: TRBD1; abundance: -; j_gene: TRBJ2-7; CDR3nt: TGTGCCAGCAGTTTCCCGCGGGTAAGGACAGGGGACTACGAGCAGTACTTC; CDR3aa: CASSFPRVRTGDYEQYF
v_gene: TRBV27; d_gene: TRBD1; abundance: -; j_gene: TRBJ2-7; CDR3nt: TGTGCCAGCAGAGACCTCGGGACAGGGGAACGCGAGCAGTACTTC; CDR3aa: CASRDLGTGEREQYF
v_gene: TRBV5-6; d_gene: -; abundance: -; j_gene: TRBJ1-1; CDR3nt: TGTGCCAGCAGCTTAGGGGAGGGAGGAACTGAAGCTTTCTTT; CDR3aa: CASSLGEGGTEAFF
v_gene: TRBV25-1; d_gene: TRBD2; abundance: -; j_gene: TRBJ2-7; CDR3nt: TGTGCCAGCAGTGAAGGGGTAGCGGGGAACTACGAGCAGTACTTC; CDR3aa: CASSEGVAGNYEQYF
v_gene: TRBV29-1; d_gene: -; abundance: -; j_gene: TRBJ1-1; CDR3nt: TGCAGCGTTGAGTCCAGGGAAGCTGAAGCTTTCTTT; CDR3aa: CSVESREAEAFF
v_gene: TRBV7-8; d_gene: TRBD1; abundance: -; j_gene: TRBJ2-2; CDR3nt: TGTGCCAGCAGCTTATACTCCGGGACAGGGTCCACCGGGGAGCTGTTTTTT; CDR3aa: CASSLYSGTGSTGELFF
v_gene: TRBV4-1; d_gene: TRBD2; abundance: -; j_gene: TRBJ2-3; CDR3nt: TGCGCCAGCAGCCAAGTGGGACTAGCGGGAGTGTCCCGCACAGATACGCAGTATTTT; CDR3aa: CASSQVGLAGVSRTDTQYF
v_gene: TRBV7-2; d_gene: TRBD1; abundance: -; j_gene: TRBJ2-3; CDR3nt: TGTGCCAGCAGCTTGGTGGGACAGGGGGTTGATACGCAGTATTTT; CDR3aa: CASSLVGQGVDTQYF
v_gene: TRBV7-2; d_gene: TRBD1; abundance: -; j_gene: TRBJ2-1; CDR3nt: TGTGCCAGCAGCTTAACGGGACAGGGAGTATACAATGAGCAGTTCTTC; CDR3aa: CASSLTGQGVYNEQFF
v_gene: TRBV27; d_gene: -; abundance: -; j_gene: TRBJ1-6; CDR3nt: TGTGCCAGCAGTTTGTTCAGGGAGGCCCACATCGTTTCACCCCTCCACTTT; CDR3aa: CASSLFREAHIVSPLHF
v_gene: TRBV14; d_gene: -; abundance: -; j_gene: TRBJ2-4; CDR3nt: TGTGCCAGCAGCCAAGATGCGACTTTAGCCAAAAACATTCAGTACTTC; CDR3aa: CASSQDATLAKNIQYF
v_gene: TRBV7-8; d_gene: TRBD1; abundance: few; j_gene: TRBJ2-2; CDR3nt: TGTGCCAGCAGCGTGGGACAGGGGGATCCCGGGGAGCTGTTTTTT; CDR3aa: CASSVGQGDPGELFF
v_gene: TRBV19; d_gene: -; abundance: few; j_gene: TRBJ2-7; CDR3nt: TGTGCCAGTAGTACTCCCGACAGACCCTCCTACGAGCAGTACTTC; CDR3aa: CASSTPDRPSYEQYF
v_gene: TRBV29-1; d_gene: TRBD2; abundance: -; j_gene: TRBJ2-1; CDR3nt: TGCAGCGTCCTGTCAGCGGGACTAAACTACAATGAGCAGTTCTTC; CDR3aa: CSVLSAGLNYNEQFF
v_gene: TRBV7-2; d_gene: -; abundance: few; j_gene: TRBJ2-7; CDR3nt: TGTGCCAGCAGCTTATCGTTGGGAGAATACGAGCAGTACTTC; CDR3aa: CASSLSLGEYEQYF
v_gene: TRBV29-1; d_gene: -; abundance: -; j_gene: TRBJ2-7; CDR3nt: TGCAGCGTTGAAGATTTATACGAGCAGTACTTC; CDR3aa: CSVEDLYEQYF
v_gene: TRBV4-3; d_gene: -; abundance: -; j_gene: TRBJ1-1; CDR3nt: TGCGCCAGCAGCCAAGTACTAGGACCTGAAGCTTTCTTT; CDR3aa: CASSQVLGPEAFF
v_gene: TRBV19; d_gene: -; abundance: few; j_gene: TRBJ2-6; CDR3nt: TGTGCCAGTAGTACCAGACAGAGCTCTGGGGCCAACGTCCTGACTTTC; CDR3aa: CASSTRQSSGANVLTF
v_gene: TRBV6-5; d_gene: TRBD1; abundance: -; j_gene: TRBJ2-1; CDR3nt: TGTGCCAGCAGTTACTATGGACAGGGTCGGGATGAGCAGTTCTTC; CDR3aa: CASSYYGQGRDEQFF
v_gene: TRBV10-3; d_gene: TRBD2; abundance: -; j_gene: TRBJ2-1; CDR3nt: TGTGCCATCATGAGCGGGGGGGCGTACGGCAATGAGCAGTTCTTC; CDR3aa: CAIMSGGAYGNEQFF
v_gene: TRBV11-2; d_gene: TRBD2; abundance: -; j_gene: TRBJ2-3; CDR3nt: TGTGCCAGCAGCATCGGGACTAGCGGACGCACAGATACGCAGTATTTT; CDR3aa: CASSIGTSGRTDTQYF
v_gene: TRBV30; d_gene: TRBD2; abundance: -; j_gene: TRBJ2-3; CDR3nt: TGTGCTCGGACTAGCGGGGACTCTGTGGCGCAGTATTTT; CDR3aa: CARTSGDSVAQYF
v_gene: TRBV9; d_gene: TRBD1; abundance: -; j_gene: TRBJ1-1; CDR3nt: TGTGCCAGCAGCGCGGGGCCAGGGGGCACTGAAGCTTTCTTT; CDR3aa: CASSAGPGGTEAFF
v_gene: TRBV14; d_gene: -; abundance: -; j_gene: TRBJ2-1; CDR3nt: TGTGCCAGCAGCCAAGGCGGGGGCCGCCACAATGAGCAGTTCTTC; CDR3aa: CASSQGGGRHNEQFF
v_gene: TRBV13; d_gene: -; abundance: -; j_gene: TRBJ2-1; CDR3nt: TGTGCCAGCAGTCATAGCAATGAGCAGTTCTTC; CDR3aa: CASSHSNEQFF
v_gene: TRBV6-6; d_gene: TRBD1; abundance: -; j_gene: TRBJ1-1; CDR3nt: TGTGCCAGTTCTATACAGGGGCCGGGGGAAGCTTTCTTT; CDR3aa: CASSIQGPGEAFF
v_gene: TRBV3-1/TRBV3-2; d_gene: -; abundance: -; j_gene: TRBJ2-1; CDR3nt: TGTGCCAGCAGCCAACAGGGCAATGAGCAGTTCTTC; CDR3aa: CASSQQGNEQFF
v_gene: TRBV6-2/TRBV6-3; d_gene: -; abundance: -; j_gene: TRBJ1-6; CDR3nt: TGTGCCAGCAGCACGACCGAGGTGCTCTATAATTCACCCCTCCACTTT; CDR3aa: CASSTTEVLYNSPLHF
v_gene: TRBV29-1; d_gene: TRBD2; abundance: -; j_gene: TRBJ2-7; CDR3nt: TGCAGCGTTGAGGTCCCTAGCGGGGGACGTACCTCCTACGAGCAGTACTTC; CDR3aa: CSVEVPSGGRTSYEQYF
v_gene: TRBV29-1; d_gene: TRBD2; abundance: -; j_gene: TRBJ2-1; CDR3nt: TGCAGCGTTGAGGCGGAAGGCGGGAGGGACTACAATGAGCAGTTCTTC; CDR3aa: CSVEAEGGRDYNEQFF
v_gene: TRBV5-4; d_gene: -; abundance: -; j_gene: TRBJ1-2; CDR3nt: TGTGCCAGCAGCTTGGACATAGGCCCAGGGACTTATGGCTACACCTTC; CDR3aa: CASSLDIGPGTYGYTF
v_gene: TRBV28; d_gene: -; abundance: -; j_gene: TRBJ1-1; CDR3nt: TGTGCCAGTCGGGAGGGGGATCAGGGACCCATGAACACTGAAGCTTTCTTT; CDR3aa: CASREGDQGPMNTEAFF
v_gene: TRBV7-6; d_gene: -; abundance: -; j_gene: TRBJ1-4; CDR3nt: TGTGCCAGCAGCAAACAGCCAACTAATGAAAAACTGTTTTTT; CDR3aa: CASSKQPTNEKLFF
v_gene: TRBV9; d_gene: -; abundance: -; j_gene: TRBJ1-2; CDR3nt: TGTGCCAGCAGCGCTACCCCGGGTCAGTCCTATGGCTACACCTTC; CDR3aa: CASSATPGQSYGYTF
v_gene: TRBV25-1; d_gene: TRBD1; abundance: -; j_gene: TRBJ2-5; CDR3nt: TGTGCCAGCAGTGAGGGCGGGACAGGGCAAGGGACCCAGTACTTC; CDR3aa: CASSEGGTGQGTQYF
v_gene: TRBV2; d_gene: TRBD2; abundance: -; j_gene: TRBJ2-5; CDR3nt: TGTGCCAGCAGTGGGGACCTCCGACTAGCGGCAGTAGAGACCCAGTACTTC; CDR3aa: CASSGDLRLAAVETQYF
v_gene: TRBV3-1/TRBV3-2; d_gene: -; abundance: -; j_gene: TRBJ2-7; CDR3nt: TGTGCCAGCAGCCCCGGACAGCGCTCCTACGAGCAGTACTTC; CDR3aa: CASSPGQRSYEQYF
v_gene: TRBV27; d_gene: -; abundance: -; j_gene: TRBJ2-3; CDR3nt: TGTGCCAGCAGTTTGGTTCCCGGGACGCAGTATTTT; CDR3aa: CASSLVPGTQYF
v_gene: TRBV15; d_gene: TRBD2; abundance: -; j_gene: TRBJ2-7; CDR3nt: TGTGCCACCAGCAGAATATCATTCGGGACTAGCGGTATTTACGAGCAGTACTTC; CDR3aa: CATSRISFGTSGIYEQYF
v_gene: TRBV10-3; d_gene: TRBD2; abundance: -; j_gene: TRBJ2-1; CDR3nt: TGTGCCATCGGGCCGGGGGGGCCGGGTGAGCAGTTCTTC; CDR3aa: CAIGPGGPGEQFF
v_gene: TRBV4-2; d_gene: -; abundance: -; j_gene: TRBJ1-5; CDR3nt: TGTGCCAGCAGCCTAGCGGGGGGCGATCAGCCCCAGCATTTT; CDR3aa: CASSLAGGDQPQHF
v_gene: TRBV11-2; d_gene: -; abundance: -; j_gene: TRBJ2-3; CDR3nt: TGTGCCAGCGAGACGGGAGCCAAAGATACGCAGTATTTT; CDR3aa: CASETGAKDTQYF
v_gene: TRBV19; d_gene: -; abundance: -; j_gene: TRBJ2-1; CDR3nt: TGTGCCAGTAGTACCCACGCCAGCTCCTACAATGAGCAGTTCTTC; CDR3aa: CASSTHASSYNEQFF
v_gene: TRBV6-1; d_gene: -; abundance: -; j_gene: TRBJ2-7; CDR3nt: TGTGCCAGCAGTGACGACAGGTCCAGCCCTGGGTACTTC; CDR3aa: CASSDDRSSPGYF
v_gene: TRBV27; d_gene: -; abundance: -; j_gene: TRBJ2-2; CDR3nt: TGTGCCAGCAGTTCCGGGACGAACACCGGGGAGCTGTTTTTT; CDR3aa: CASSSGTNTGELFF
v_gene: TRBV15; d_gene: -; abundance: -; j_gene: TRBJ2-2; CDR3nt: TGTGCCACCAGCAGAGGAGATTCGCGGGGGGAGCTGTTTTTT; CDR3aa: CATSRGDSRGELFF
v_gene: TRBV5-5; d_gene: TRBD2; abundance: -; j_gene: TRBJ2-6; CDR3nt: TGTGCCAGCAGCTTACTTAGCGGGGTCTCTGGGGCCAACGTCCTGACTTTC; CDR3aa: CASSLLSGVSGANVLTF
v_gene: TRBV4-3; d_gene: TRBD2; abundance: -; j_gene: TRBJ2-7; CDR3nt: TGCGCCAGCAGCCAAGAACAGTTCGCGGGAGTCGACGAGCAGTACTTC; CDR3aa: CASSQEQFAGVDEQYF
v_gene: TRBV28; d_gene: TRBD1; abundance: few; j_gene: TRBJ1-5; CDR3nt: TGTGCCAGCAGTACCCCGGGACAGGGGGCCAATCAGCCCCAGCATTTT; CDR3aa: CASSTPGQGANQPQHF
v_gene: TRBV5-1; d_gene: -; abundance: -; j_gene: TRBJ2-7; CDR3nt: TGCGCCAGCAGCAGCGGACCCCACTACGAGCAGTACTTC; CDR3aa: CASSSGPHYEQYF
v_gene: TRBV13; d_gene: TRBD1; abundance: -; j_gene: TRBJ2-3; CDR3nt: TGTGCCAGCAGCTTACGGAACCGGGACAGAGGAAACACAGATACGCAGTATTTT; CDR3aa: CASSLRNRDRGNTDTQYF
v_gene: TRBV4-3; d_gene: -; abundance: once; j_gene: TRBJ2-1; CDR3nt: TGCGCCAGCAGCCAAGGGTGGGTAACACAGGGCGATGAGCAGTTCTTC; CDR3aa: CASSQGWVTQGDEQFF